Listed here are 21 T cell receptor beta chains from one sample, sequenced in a study of cytomegalovirus exposure and HLA in healthy donors. The PCR employed 60 Vbeta primers together with 13 Jbeta primers. The protocol was immunoSEQ multiplex PCR, while the TCRdb copy is restricted to in-frame clones and leaves out a portion. The data contain 100,000 to 150,000 clones, over 80% of them seen just once; the ten biggest clones take up over 15%. Sequencing was carried out using PBMCs. The receptor set was obtained from a man between 18 and 35 years old in good health and CMV-seropositive.

This chain links TRBV19 with TRBJ1-2; a weak D match, TRBD1 (5 bases). The CDR3 has 18 residues. Looked up from germline, CDR1 is LNHDA and CDR2 is SQIVND (reference sequence). Trimming cost V 5 bases and J 5 bases, with 27 bases left between them. The chain's CDR3 is CASSGPAGTVTLFYGYTF. The DNA for the CDR3 is TGTGCCAGTAGTGGCCCAGCGGGGACCGTTACTCTATTTTATGGCTACACCTTC.

The chain employs TRBV29-1 and TRBJ1-3; D possibly corresponds to TRBD1 (5 bases). Germline V gives CDR1 SQVTM, CDR2 ANQGSEA. The CDR3 runs 14 residues. Trimming removed 1 base from V and 0 bases from J, with 7 bases in between. CDR3 coding DNA: TGCAGCGTTGAAGTTGGACACTCTGGAAACACCATATATTTT. The encoded protein is CSVEVGHSGNTIYF.

Concerning this clone: This specimen includes other DNA sequences encoding the same CDR3. The chain carries TRBV27 and TRBJ2-1; no definite D call. Germline loops: CDR1 MNHEY, CDR2 SMNVEV (reference sequence). The V end was cut by 5 bases, the J end by 0 bases, with 8 bases between. This CDR3 is built from 14 residues. The CDR3 sequence: CASSLTSSYNEQFF. The CDR3 DNA follows: TGTGCCAGCAGTCTCACAAGCTCCTACAATGAGCAGTTCTTC.

The chain links TRBV18 to TRBJ2-3; perhaps TRBD1 as D (6 bases). The CDR3 has 14 amino acids. Germline V gene sequence: CDR1 KGHSH, CDR2 LQKENI. The germline V and J ends were trimmed by 3 bases and 2 bases, with 9 bases remaining between them. The CDR3 spells CASSPTGYTDTQYF. Written as DNA, the CDR3 is TGTGCCAGCTCACCGACAGGATACACAGATACGCAGTATTTT. Supplemented by reference TRBV18 and TRBJ2-3, the full variable domain reads NAGVMQNPRHLVRRRGQEARLRCSPMKGHSHVYWYRQLPEEGLKFMVYLQKENIIDESGMPKERFSAEFPKEGPSILRIQQVVRGDSAAYFCASSPTGYTDTQYFGPGTRLTVL.

V gene TRBV7-9 combines with J gene TRBJ1-1, with TRBD1 matching 9 bases. Germline lookup yields CDR1 SEHNR and CDR2 FQNEAQ (reference sequence). The CDR3 length is 19 residues. The V gene end was trimmed by 6 bases and the J gene end by 5 bases; junction bases not matched to a gene: 22. Here the CDR3 reads CASRVPKLGTGSPGTEAFF. CDR3 nucleotides: TGTGCCAGCAGAGTCCCTAAGTTGGGGACAGGGTCACCCGGGACTGAAGCTTTCTTT.

The rearrangement uses TRBV28 and TRBJ1-5; D possibly corresponds to TRBD1 (5 bases). Germline V gives CDR1 MDHEN, CDR2 SYDVKM. CDR3 length: 15 amino acids. Trimming removed 7 bases at V and 3 bases at J, with 16 bases between. Written as DNA, the CDR3 is TGTGCCAGCACCCCTCAACGGGGGGACAATCAGCCCCAGCATTTT. Translating gives CASTPQRGDNQPQHF.

Points on this clone: Other DNA sequences of this sample code for an identical CDR3. The rearrangement links TRBV4-1 to TRBJ1-5; D is perhaps TRBD1 (6 bases). The CDR3 has 14 residues. The germline CDR1 and CDR2 sequences are MGHRA and YSYEKL. V was clipped by 1 base and J by 2 bases, with 6 bases between them. CDR3 protein: CASSQAGGNQPQHF. In nucleotides, the CDR3 is TGCGCCAGCAGCCAAGCAGGGGGCAATCAGCCCCAGCATTTT.

The V call is TRBV28, the J call TRBJ2-5, with 12 bases identical to TRBD1. There are 17 residues in the CDR3. Germline CDR1 MDHEN, CDR2 SYDVKM. V dropped 6 bases and J dropped 4; count of bases not matched to a gene: 12. CDR3 DNA sequence: TGTGCCAGCAGGACAAACCGGGACAGGGGGCGGGGAGAGACCCAGTACTTC. It is translated as CASRTNRDRGRGETQYF. Combining the CDR3 with reference TRBV28 and TRBJ2-5 gives the whole variable domain DVKVTQSSRYLVKRTGEKVFLECVQDMDHENMFWYRQDPGLGLRLIYFSYDVKMKEKGDIPEGYSVSREKKERFSLILESASTNQTSMYLCASRTNRDRGRGETQYFGPGTRLLVL.

V gene TRBV5-1 combines with J gene TRBJ2-2, with 9 nucleotides matching TRBD1. The CDR3 contains 23 residues. Per the germline V gene, CDR1 is SGHRS and CDR2 is YFSETQ. V shed 3 bases and J 1 base; nucleotides not matched to a gene: 25. The CDR3 here is CASSWGRDRVFIPVMENTGELFF. CDR3 DNA: TGCGCCAGCAGCTGGGGTCGGGACAGGGTTTTTATCCCGGTAATGGAGAACACCGGGGAGCTGTTTTTT.

The chain combines TRBV10-3 with TRBJ1-4; TRBD1 aligns across 9 bases. J gave up 8 bases and V 2 bases, and 9 bases lay outside the gene matches. Looked up from germline, CDR1 is ENHRY and CDR2 is SYGVKD. The CDR3 has 16 residues. The CDR3 is CAISETAGTGSEKLFF. The CDR3 DNA follows: TGTGCCATCAGTGAGACCGCCGGGACAGGGAGCGAAAAACTGTTTTTT.

The chain carries TRBV5-1 and TRBJ1-2; perhaps TRBD1 as D (6 bases). V was clipped by 2 bases and J by 6 bases, with 26 bases between them. The CDR3 contains 18 residues. Germline V gene lookup returns CDR1 SGHRS and CDR2 YFSETQ. The CDR3 protein is CASSFYPVDSGEENGYTF. The CDR3 nucleotides read TGCGCCAGCAGCTTCTATCCGGTTGATTCAGGGGAAGAGAATGGCTACACCTTC.

This chain links TRBV11-2 with TRBJ1-6; a weak D match, TRBD1 (5 bases). This CDR3 has 15 residues. From germline, CDR1 is SGHAT and CDR2 FQNNGV. Trimming left V 1 base short and J 5 bases short, with 9 bases between. The CDR3 nucleotides are TGTGCCAGCAGCTTAGCCAGGGTAGATAATTCACCCCTCCACTTT. Translation: CASSLARVDNSPLHF.

The V gene is TRBV25-1, the J gene TRBJ1-1, with TRBD1 matching over 8 bases. Per germline, CDR1 MGHDK and CDR2 SYGVNS. The CDR3 extends over 16 amino acids. V dropped 5 bases and J dropped 3; count of bases not matched to a gene: 11. In DNA form, the CDR3 reads TGTGCCAGCAGTATGAGGGGGGAGGGACAGGACACTGAAGCTTTCTTT. It is translated as CASSMRGEGQDTEAFF.

This chain connects TRBV30 to TRBJ1-5; TRBD1 agrees at 9 bases. This CDR3 comprises 16 residues. Germline CDR1 is GTSNPN and CDR2 is SVGIG (reference sequence). Trimming took 3 bases from V and 6 from J; bases not matched to a gene: 12. The CDR3 bases are TGTGCCTGGAGCCCTGACGACAGGGGGATGTCTCAGCCCCAGCATTTT. It yields the protein CAWSPDDRGMSQPQHF.

Comment on this clone: The sample has other DNA sequences that encode this CDR3 too. The chain recombines TRBV9 with TRBJ1-1; D is ambiguous. There are 12 residues in the CDR3. Trimming pared 0 bases from V and 6 bases from J, leaving 6 bases between. Per the germline V gene, CDR1 is SGDLS and CDR2 is YYNGEE. The CDR3 loop reads CASSVDGAEAFF. The CDR3 nucleotides read TGTGCCAGCAGCGTAGACGGGGCTGAAGCTTTCTTT.

The chain is built from TRBV30 and TRBJ2-7; 9 bases are a match to TRBD2. Trimming cost V 3 bases and J 6 bases; bases outside gene matches: 6. The CDR3 consists of 13 residues. Germline V gene lookup returns CDR1 GTSNPN and CDR2 SVGIG (reference sequence). CDR3 DNA: TGTGCCTGGAGGGGGCGGGGGGGGATCGAGCAGTACTTC. This sequence encodes CAWRGRGGIEQYF.

The J gene is TRBJ2-5, the V gene TRBV19; D might be TRBD1 (6 bases). The germline CDR1 and CDR2 sequences are LNHDA and SQIVND (reference sequence). This CDR3 spans 15 amino acids. Trimming removed 0 bases from V and 4 bases from J, with 12 bases in between. CDR3 sequence: CASSIDLDRGETQYF. Here the CDR3 DNA reads TGTGCCAGTAGTATAGATCTGGACAGAGGAGAGACCCAGTACTTC.

The CDR3 coding sequence is TGTGCCAGCAGTGAAGATGAGCACTACTCTGGAAACACCATATATTTT. Residues: CASSEDEHYSGNTIYF. The chain combines TRBV2 with TRBJ1-3, with D hard to call. CDR1 and CDR2 from the germline V gene are SNHLY and FYNNEI. This CDR3 contains 16 residues. V lost 1 base to trimming and J lost 0 bases, with 10 bases between them.

This chain uses TRBV6-4 with TRBJ1-1; D is possibly TRBD1 (6 bases). The V gene's germline CDR1 is MRHNA and CDR2 SNTAGT. Trimming left V 5 bases short and J 0 bases short, with 7 bases between. The CDR3 is 13 residues long. This CDR3 is CASSQGMNTEAFF. The CDR3 coding sequence is TGTGCCAGCAGTCAGGGGATGAACACTGAAGCTTTCTTT.

A single count supports this clone. The rearrangement joins TRBV6-1 to TRBJ1-1, with D possibly TRBD1 on 6 matching bases. Per the germline V gene, CDR1 is MNHNS and CDR2 is SASEGT. The CDR3 contains 13 residues. V shed 6 bases and J shed 1 base, with 9 bases lying between them. The CDR3 nucleotides read TGTGCCAGCAGGGACAGCGCGAACACTGAAGCTTTCTTT. Its protein product is CASRDSANTEAFF.

Points on this clone: One end of the junction does not line up with germline, which may come from a read error. This chain joins TRBV11-2 and TRBJ1-1; D uncertain. The CDR3 is 11 amino acids. The germline gives CDR1 SGHAT, CDR2 FQNNGV. CDR3 sequence reads: CASSVGTSYFF. In DNA form, the CDR3 reads TGTGCCAGCAGCGTTGGTACGAGTTACTTTTTT.